The 20 T cell receptor beta chains listed next were all sequenced from one sample in a study of blood T cell repertoires in COVID-19. Libraries were prepared by immunoSEQ multiplex PCR; TCRdb keeps only in-frame clonotypes and omits some of them. Of fewer than 700,000 clones in the sample, roughly 89% were seen once. The sample consisted of peripheral blood. The source is a woman aged 45-65 years with COVID-19, enrolled during active disease.

This chain uses TRBV15 with TRBJ2-1, with unresolved D. CDR1 is LNHNV and CDR2 is YYDKDF in the germline V gene (reference sequence). There are 12 residues in the CDR3. V lost 0 bases and J lost 11, with 8 bases in between. CDR3 region: CATSRDRTQQFF. The CDR3, as DNA: TGTGCCACCAGCAGAGATCGAACTCAGCAGTTCTTC.

This chain connects TRBV3-1 (or the pseudogene TRBV3-2) to TRBJ2-6; maybe TRBD1 (5 bases). V was shortened by 1 base and J by 1 base, with 5 bases between the two germline ends. The length of the CDR3 is 15 residues. CDR1 LGHDT and CDR2 YNNKEL come from the germline V gene (reference sequence). The CDR3 loop reads CASSQAGSGANVLTF. The CDR3 DNA is TGTGCCAGCAGCCAAGCAGGGTCTGGGGCCAACGTCCTGACTTTC.

In its sample, this clone was seen once. The chain couples TRBV28 to TRBJ2-4, with TRBD2 as a possible D gene (6 bases). Germline-derived CDR1 and CDR2 are MDHEN and SYDVKM. This CDR3 has 12 amino acids. V lost 7 bases, J lost 9 bases, and 13 bases lay in between. The chain's CDR3 is CASTWRGGIQYF. The CDR3 coding sequence is TGTGCCAGCACCTGGAGGGGAGGCATTCAGTACTTC.

This chain uses TRBV19 with TRBJ2-1; D is perhaps TRBD2 (5 bases). The V end was cut by 3 bases, the J end by 5 bases, with 8 bases between. The germline gives CDR1 LNHDA, CDR2 SQIVND (reference sequence). The CDR3 sequence is 13 residues long. CDR3 residues: CASSMDGNNEQFF. DNA of the CDR3: TGTGCCAGTAGTATGGACGGGAACAATGAGCAGTTCTTC.

The chain combines TRBV28 with TRBJ2-1, with 11 bases matching TRBD2. Germline CDR1 reads MDHEN; CDR2 reads SYDVKM. This CDR3 comprises 15 residues. V shed 5 bases, J shed 4 bases, and the junction held 4 bases outside the gene matches. CDR3 sequence reads: CASSKLAGAYNEQFF. The CDR3 DNA reads TGTGCCAGCAGTAAACTAGCGGGGGCTTACAATGAGCAGTTCTTC.

The chain couples TRBV5-4 to TRBJ1-1; D remains unclear. V was pared by 0 bases and J by 3 bases, with 6 bases between. This CDR3 is built from 13 residues. Germline V gene data show CDR1 as SGHNT and CDR2 as YYREEE (reference sequence). The CDR3 loop reads CASSLAGDTEAFF. For the CDR3, the DNA is TGTGCCAGCAGCTTGGCCGGGGACACTGAAGCTTTCTTT.

The chain couples TRBV5-6 to TRBJ1-2; D gene ambiguous. Per germline, CDR1 SGHDT and CDR2 YYEEEE. Trimming took off 0 bases at V and 5 bases at J, with 8 bases between the two ends. The CDR3 has 13 residues. This CDR3 is CASSLDRSYGYTF. The CDR3 coding sequence is TGTGCCAGCAGCTTGGACAGATCTTATGGCTACACCTTC.

This clone has only one observation. The V and J genes are TRBV2 and TRBJ1-3; 10 nucleotides align to TRBD1. The CDR3 consists of 16 residues. V dropped 5 bases and J dropped 2; count of bases not matched to a gene: 6. Germline values: CDR1 SNHLY, CDR2 FYNNEI. Written as DNA, the CDR3 is TGTGCCAGCAGTCCGCCCGGGACAGGGGCTGGAAACACCATATATTTT. This gives the protein CASSPPGTGAGNTIYF.

This clone has a single count. The gene calls are TRBV7-2 and TRBJ2-5; D is possibly TRBD1 (5 bases). Trimming cost V 6 bases and J 3 bases, with 11 bases left between them. Looked up from germline, CDR1 is SGHTA and CDR2 is FQGNSA. This CDR3 has 13 residues. The CDR3 region is CASSLSREETQYF. Written as DNA, the CDR3 is TGTGCCAGCAGTTTGTCCAGGGAAGAGACCCAGTACTTC.

The V gene is TRBV6-1, the J gene TRBJ1-5; no clear D. This CDR3 comprises 15 residues. The germline CDR1 and CDR2 sequences are MNHNS and SASEGT. The V gene lost 2 bases and the J gene lost 2 bases, with 10 bases spanning the gap. The CDR3 here is CASSESPAGNQPQHF. The CDR3 DNA reads as TGTGCCAGCAGTGAATCGCCGGCGGGCAATCAGCCCCAGCATTTT.

Only a few counts were recorded for this clone. The chain uses TRBV5-8 and TRBJ1-2; 10 nucleotides agree with TRBD1. Germline V CDR1 and CDR2: SGHTS, YDEGEE. Trimming took 2 bases from V and 6 from J; bases not matched to a gene: 1. CDR3 length equals 13 residues. This chain's CDR3 is CASSFGTGDGYTF. In nucleotides, the CDR3 is TGTGCCAGCAGCTTCGGGACAGGGGATGGCTACACCTTC.

This clone occurred once. The chain joins TRBV6-1 to TRBJ1-2, with 8 nucleotides matching TRBD1. Germline-derived CDR1 and CDR2 are MNHNS and SASEGT. The CDR3 sequence is 16 residues long. Unmatched junction bases numbered 9, after V lost 4 bases and J lost 2 bases. The CDR3 loop is CASSVDRGSGNYGYTF. DNA for the CDR3: TGTGCCAGCAGTGTTGACAGGGGTTCAGGGAACTATGGCTACACCTTC.

This clone was recorded a few times. The J gene is TRBJ1-5, the V gene TRBV7-8; 7 positions agree with TRBD1. CDR3 length: 16 residues. V shed 4 bases, J shed 6 bases, and the junction held 12 bases outside the gene matches. The germline CDR1 and CDR2 sequences are SGHVS and FQNEAQ. CDR3 nucleotide sequence: TGTGCCAGCAGCTCCCGCGCTGGACAGGTGGGTCAGCCCCAGCATTTT. Translating it yields CASSSRAGQVGQPQHF.

The chain uses TRBV5-1 and TRBJ2-3; 12 nucleotides agree with TRBD1. In germline, CDR1 is SGHRS, CDR2 YFSETQ. The CDR3 loop spans 15 amino acids. V lost 2 bases to trimming and J lost 6 bases; unmatched junction nucleotides: 4. CDR3 in DNA: TGCGCCAGCAGCTTATCCGGGACAGGGGGCGATACGCAGTATTTT. The encoded protein is CASSLSGTGGDTQYF.

This chain links TRBV30 with TRBJ1-2; 7 positions agree with TRBD1. CDR3 length: 17 residues. Germline V lookup: CDR1 GTSNPN, CDR2 SVGIG (reference sequence). After removal of 3 bases from V and 0 bases from J, the junction contained 13 bases not matched to a gene. The CDR3 coding sequence is TGTGCCTGGAGAGCGGCGGCAGGGGGGTTAACTAACTATGGCTACACCTTC. This sequence encodes CAWRAAAGGLTNYGYTF. The full variable domain, its missing parts supplied by reference TRBV30 and TRBJ1-2, is SQTIHQWPATLVQPVGSPLSLECTVEGTSNPNLYWYRQAAGRGLQLLFYSVGIGQISSEVPQNLSASRPQDRQFILSSKKLLLSDSGFYLCAWRAAAGGLTNYGYTFGSGTRLTVV.

The rearrangement links TRBV5-6 to TRBJ2-7; 7 bases agree with TRBD1. This CDR3 is built from 15 residues. Germline assignment: CDR1 SGHDT and CDR2 YYEEEE. The trim removed 5 bases at V and 2 bases at J, leaving 10 bases unmatched. The CDR3 spells CASSHGTEFPYEQYF. The CDR3 coding sequence is TGTGCCAGCAGTCACGGGACAGAATTCCCCTACGAGCAGTACTTC.

J is TRBJ1-1 and V is TRBV30; TRBD1 matches 8 bases. The CDR3 totals 15 residues. Germline V lookup: CDR1 GTSNPN, CDR2 SVGIG (reference sequence). The V segment lost 2 bases and the J segment 1 base; nucleotides outside the gene matches: 6. CDR3 DNA: TGTGCCTGGAGTAACCCCGGGACAGGGAACACTGAAGCTTTCTTT. Protein product: CAWSNPGTGNTEAFF. The whole variable domain, filled in from reference TRBV30 and TRBJ1-1, reads SQTIHQWPATLVQPVGSPLSLECTVEGTSNPNLYWYRQAAGRGLQLLFYSVGIGQISSEVPQNLSASRPQDRQFILSSKKLLLSDSGFYLCAWSNPGTGNTEAFFGQGTRLTVV.

A few counts support this clone. The chain is built from TRBV7-3 and TRBJ2-2; weak D call: TRBD1 (6 bases). Trimming left V 5 bases short and J 4 bases short, with 17 bases between. The CDR3 loop spans 16 amino acids. CDR1 and CDR2 (germline): SGHTA, FQGTGA. For the CDR3, the DNA is TGTGCCAGCAGCCTCTTCCCCAACAGGGCCACCGGGGAGCTGTTTTTT. Its translation is CASSLFPNRATGELFF.

The chain combines TRBV7-2 with TRBJ2-5; tentative D call: TRBD1 (5 bases). Germline CDR1 reads SGHTA; CDR2 reads FQGNSA. This CDR3 spans 14 amino acids. Trimming took 2 bases from V and 5 from J, leaving 12 bases between them. The CDR3 bases are TGTGCCAGCAGCTTAAGGCAGGGAAGGGAGACCCAGTACTTC. This codes for CASSLRQGRETQYF.

CDR3 in DNA: TGCGCCAGCAGTCCGAGAGGACAGGGGGATGAAAAACTGTTTTTT. This translates into CASSPRGQGDEKLFF. This chain joins TRBV23-1 and TRBJ1-4; 10 bases line up with TRBD1. TRBV23-1 is sorted into the ORF group, with uncertain function. V gave up 4 bases and J gave up 6 bases; unmatched junction bases: 5. This CDR3 is built from 15 residues.